A single sample is the source of the 30 T cell receptor beta chains below, sequenced in a study of cytomegalovirus exposure and HLA in healthy donors. PCR involved 60 Vbeta and 13 Jbeta primers. Generated by immunoSEQ multiplex PCR, the TCRdb table keeps only in-frame clones and is missing some. The data hold under 200,000 clones, with roughly four fifths observed a single time. The sample comprised PBMCs. The receptor set was obtained from a man between 45 and 60 years old in good health and CMV-seropositive.

Comments on this clone: The junction differs from germline at one of its ends, possibly a read error. CDR3 protein: CASSLAGSADTQYF. CDR3 in DNA: TGTGCTAGCAGCTTAGCGGGCAGTGCAGATACGCAGTATTTT. The V gene is TRBV7-7, the J gene TRBJ2-3; 7 bases map to TRBD2. Germline CDR1 SSHAT, CDR2 FNYEAQ (reference sequence). The CDR3 is 14 residues long.

The V gene is TRBV11-3, the J gene TRBJ2-7; TRBD1 aligns across 10 bases. This CDR3 has 14 amino acids. Germline V gene data show CDR1 as SGHNT and CDR2 as YENEEA. With 5 bases clipped from V and 5 bases from J, the junction kept 6 bases outside the gene matches. In nucleotides, the CDR3 is TGTGCCAGCAGCGCGGGACAGGGGATAAACGAGCAGTACTTC. Protein product: CASSAGQGINEQYF.

CDR3 sequence (DNA): TGTGCCAGCAGCTTAGCGGCAGGGGATCGTCAGCCCCAGCATTTT. Translation: CASSLAAGDRQPQHF. The chain combines TRBV7-2 with TRBJ1-5; TRBD1 might be the D (6 bases). Per germline, CDR1 SGHTA and CDR2 FQGNSA. This CDR3 comprises 15 residues. Trimming took 0 bases from V and 6 from J, leaving 12 bases between them.

The chain recombines TRBV30 with TRBJ2-7; TRBD2 agrees at 7 bases. This CDR3 has 14 amino acids. Germline CDR1 is GTSNPN and CDR2 is SVGIG (reference sequence). The CDR3 region has the DNA TGTGCACGCTCCGAGGCTAGCGGCCGATACGAGCAGTACTTC. It encodes CARSEASGRYEQYF.

This rearrangement joins TRBV4-3 to TRBJ2-2; D gene uncertain. Trimming shortened V by 0 bases and J by 6 bases, and 14 bases separated the two germline ends. The CDR3 extends over 16 amino acids. The germline CDR1 and CDR2 sequences are LGHNA and YSLEER. CDR3 nucleotides: TGCGCCAGCAGCCAAGATCCATGGGCTAAGCCCGGGGAGCTGTTTTTT. Translating gives CASSQDPWAKPGELFF.

This sequence joins TRBV19 and TRBJ2-1, with 8 bases aligning to TRBD1. This CDR3 is 11 amino acids long. The germline CDR1 and CDR2 sequences are LNHDA and SQIVND (reference sequence). The V gene end was trimmed by 4 bases and the J gene end by 12 bases; junction bases not matched to a gene: 2. The CDR3 loop is CASSNRGVQFF. CDR3 sequence (DNA): TGTGCCAGTAGTAACAGGGGGGTGCAGTTCTTC.

The chain couples TRBV9 to TRBJ1-1; 7 bases map to TRBD1. This CDR3 is built from 13 residues. The trim removed 4 bases at V and 5 bases at J, leaving 5 bases unmatched. The germline CDR1 and CDR2 sequences are SGDLS and YYNGEE. In nucleotides, the CDR3 is TGTGCCAGCAGCTCCACAGGGGTTACTGAAGCTTTCTTT. Encoded protein: CASSSTGVTEAFF.

V usage is TRBV11-2 and J usage is TRBJ2-2; a possible D gene is TRBD2 (6 bases). From germline, CDR1 is SGHAT and CDR2 FQNNGV. Trimming left V 1 base short and J 8 bases short, with 11 bases between. The length of the CDR3 is 14 residues. CDR3 residues: CASSLAQGGGELFF. CDR3 coding DNA: TGTGCCAGCAGCTTAGCCCAGGGAGGTGGGGAGCTGTTTTTT. The variable domain in full, with the rest retrieved from reference TRBV11-2 and TRBJ2-2, is EAGVAQSPRYKIIEKRQSVAFWCNPISGHATLYWYQQILGQGPKLLIQFQNNGVVDDSQLPKDRFSAERLKGVDSTLKIQPAKLEDSAVYLCASSLAQGGGELFFGEGSRLTVL.

The chain combines TRBV29-1 with TRBJ1-5; a possible D gene is TRBD1 (5 bases). V lost 4 bases and J lost 2, with 12 bases in between. The CDR3 covers 14 residues. Per the germline V gene, CDR1 is SQVTM and CDR2 is ANQGSEA. CDR3 amino acids: CSVAIGDGNQPQHF. In DNA form, the CDR3 reads TGCAGCGTTGCAATAGGGGATGGCAATCAGCCCCAGCATTTT.

The chain has TRBV7-6 and TRBJ2-1; D unclear. V lost 4 bases to trimming and J lost 6 bases, with 7 bases between them. Germline-derived CDR1 and CDR2 are SGHVS and FNYEAQ. The CDR3 covers 12 residues. The CDR3 protein is CASSYLGNEQFF. The CDR3 DNA sequence: TGTGCCAGCAGCTACCTAGGCAATGAGCAGTTCTTC. The full variable domain, in which reference TRBV7-6 and TRBJ2-1 provide the parts outside the CDR3, is GAGVSQSPRYKVTKRGQDVALRCDPISGHVSLYWYRQALGQGPEFLTYFNYEAQQDKSGLPNDRFSAERPEGSISTLTIQRTEQRDSAMYRCASSYLGNEQFFGPGTRLTVL.

The genes are TRBV6-5 and TRBJ1-6, with TRBD1 matching over 7 bases. Per the germline V gene, CDR1 is MNHEY and CDR2 is SVGAGI. The CDR3 covers 13 residues. V dropped 11 bases and J dropped 3; count of bases not matched to a gene: 4. The CDR3 DNA reads as TGTGCCCGCGGGACAGACTATAATTCACCCCTCCACTTT. Protein: CARGTDYNSPLHF.

The chain combines TRBV5-6 with TRBJ2-1; 11 positions agree with TRBD2. Trimming at V came to 2 bases and at J to 6 bases, leaving 7 bases not matched to a gene. The CDR3 totals 16 residues. Per germline, CDR1 SGHDT and CDR2 YYEEEE. The CDR3 spells CASSFLELAGVNEQFF. The CDR3 nucleotides read TGTGCCAGCAGCTTTTTGGAACTAGCGGGAGTCAATGAGCAGTTCTTC.

The chain recombines TRBV6-5 with TRBJ1-3, with 9 bases identical to TRBD1. Germline V lookup: CDR1 MNHEY, CDR2 SVGAGI. V lost 6 bases to trimming and J lost 2 bases; unmatched junction nucleotides: 5. The CDR3 spans 15 residues. The CDR3 region has the DNA TGTGCCAGCAGCCCGACAGGGGGACCTGGAAACACCATATATTTT. It encodes CASSPTGGPGNTIYF.

The chain uses TRBV10-3 and TRBJ1-1; D remains ambiguous. V lost 4 bases and J lost 1, with 10 bases in between. This CDR3 contains 14 residues. Germline values: CDR1 ENHRY, CDR2 SYGVKD. Here the CDR3 DNA reads TGTGCCATCAGTGGATCGGGAGAGAACACTGAAGCTTTCTTT. As protein: CAISGSGENTEAFF.

The chain is built from TRBV6-1 and TRBJ2-5, with 7 positions matching TRBD2. The DNA matches TRBJ2-7 better at its end, which makes the J call doubtful. Per the germline V gene, CDR1 is MNHNS and CDR2 is SASEGT. The CDR3 covers 14 residues. CDR3: CASSAWEGLYEQYF. In DNA, the CDR3 is TGTGCCAGCAGTGCGTGGGAGGGCCTCTACGAGCAGTACTTC.

The V and J genes are TRBV19 and TRBJ2-1, with 9 bases identical to TRBD1. The CDR3 totals 13 residues. The germline V gene has CDR1 LNHDA and CDR2 SQIVND (reference sequence). V lost 9 bases, J lost 8 bases, and 8 bases stayed unmatched. In DNA form, the CDR3 reads TGTGCCAGCTCACAGGGGGCGTTGGATGAGCAGTTCTTC. It translates to CASSQGALDEQFF.

This chain connects TRBV19 to TRBJ1-1; 7 bases are shared with TRBD1. The CDR3 consists of 14 residues. After removal of 4 bases from V and 4 bases from J, the junction contained 6 bases not matched to a gene. The germline gives CDR1 LNHDA, CDR2 SQIVND (reference sequence). The CDR3 DNA reads TGTGCCAGTAGTAAGGACAGGTCGAGCACTGAAGCTTTCTTT. Residues: CASSKDRSSTEAFF.

This clone was recorded once. The V gene is TRBV2, the J gene TRBJ2-1, with TRBD2 matching 9 bases. J lost 5 bases, V lost 6 bases, and 8 bases had no gene match. This CDR3 is 15 amino acids long. Germline assignment: CDR1 SNHLY and CDR2 FYNNEI. The CDR3 DNA sequence: TGTGCCAGCAGCCGACGCGGGGGGGTCAACAATGAGCAGTTCTTC. Its protein product is CASSRRGGVNNEQFF. The whole variable domain, filled in from reference TRBV2 and TRBJ2-1, reads EPEVTQTPSHQVTQMGQEVILRCVPISNHLYFYWYRQILGQKVEFLVSFYNNEISEKSEIFDDQFSVERPDGSNFTLKIRSTKLEDSAMYFCASSRRGGVNNEQFFGPGTRLTVL.

The chain joins TRBV7-9 to TRBJ2-7; D might be TRBD2 (5 bases). The CDR3 loop spans 16 amino acids. In germline, CDR1 is SEHNR, CDR2 FQNEAQ (reference sequence). V was trimmed by 3 bases and J by 4 bases, leaving 19 bases between them. CDR3 DNA: TGTGCCAGCAGCTTGGGCCTCGGGGTACGCGCATACGAGCAGTACTTC. This sequence encodes CASSLGLGVRAYEQYF.

The J gene is TRBJ1-1, the V gene TRBV27; D is uncertain. This CDR3 comprises 15 residues. V lost 4 bases, J lost 2 bases, and 14 bases lay in between. Germline values: CDR1 MNHEY, CDR2 SMNVEV (reference sequence). The CDR3 sequence: CASSYRERGNTEAFF. Here the CDR3 DNA reads TGTGCCAGCAGTTATAGAGAACGGGGAAACACTGAAGCTTTCTTT.

The genes are TRBV7-8 and TRBJ1-1; D remains ambiguous. The CDR3 covers 15 residues. Germline CDR1 is SGHVS and CDR2 is FQNEAQ. V lost 1 base and J 0 bases, leaving 9 bases between the germline ends. DNA of the CDR3: TGTGCCAGCAGCTTAGGAGGAGGGATGAACACTGAAGCTTTCTTT. It translates to CASSLGGGMNTEAFF.

This sequence joins TRBV14 and TRBJ1-1, with D possibly matching TRBD1 (6 bases). CDR1 and CDR2 from the germline V gene are SGHDN and FVKESK. Trimming left V 4 bases short and J 1 base short, with 13 bases between. The CDR3 loop spans 15 amino acids. Here the CDR3 DNA reads TGTGCCAGCAGCCTTTCGGACAGAGGGAACACTGAAGCTTTCTTT. Amino acids: CASSLSDRGNTEAFF.

The gene calls are TRBV28 and TRBJ2-7; D is uncertain. The CDR3 consists of 13 residues. The germline V and J ends were trimmed by 5 bases and 4 bases, with 12 bases remaining between them. Germline V gives CDR1 MDHEN, CDR2 SYDVKM. CDR3 in DNA: TGTGCCAGCAGTGGGCGAGTCGGTTACGAGCAGTACTTC. Translated, it gives CASSGRVGYEQYF.

On this clone itself: Other DNA sequences in the sample encode the same CDR3. The V gene is TRBV9, the J gene TRBJ2-3; 9 positions agree with TRBD2. The CDR3 length is 16 residues. The junction had 9 bases not matched to a gene; V was cut back by 4 bases and J by 3 bases. Germline CDR1 is SGDLS and CDR2 is YYNGEE. CDR3 amino acids: CASSPLAGGPTDTQYF. CDR3 DNA sequence: TGTGCCAGCAGCCCCTTGGCGGGGGGGCCGACAGATACGCAGTATTTT. The full variable domain, in which reference TRBV9 and TRBJ2-3 provide the parts outside the CDR3, is DSGVTQTPKHLITATGQRVTLRCSPRSGDLSVYWYQQSLDQGLQFLIQYYNGEERAKGNILERFSAQQFPDLHSELNLSSLELGDSALYFCASSPLAGGPTDTQYFGPGTRLTVL.

The chain links TRBV28 to TRBJ2-2; TRBD2 matches 12 bases. The CDR3 length is 17 residues. J was trimmed by 0 bases and V by 6 bases; bases with no gene match: 5. Germline CDR1 reads MDHEN; CDR2 reads SYDVKM. CDR3 region: CASRVLAGGPNTGELFF. DNA of the CDR3: TGTGCCAGCAGGGTTCTAGCGGGAGGGCCGAACACCGGGGAGCTGTTTTTT.

The chain has TRBV19 and TRBJ1-5, with 9 bases fitting TRBD1. Germline V gives CDR1 LNHDA, CDR2 SQIVND (reference sequence). V trimming: 4 bases; J trimming: 1 base; junction bases outside the gene matches: 5. CDR3 length: 16 residues. CDR3 nucleotide sequence: TGTGCCAGTAGTACCTGGGACAGGGTAAGCAATCAGCCCCAGCATTTT. Translated: CASSTWDRVSNQPQHF.

The rearrangement uses TRBV4-1 and TRBJ2-3, with D hard to call. Deletions cut 3 bases from V and 0 bases from J, with 10 bases between. Germline CDR1 is MGHRA and CDR2 is YSYEKL. This CDR3 has 15 amino acids. The CDR3 spells CASSQTRTSTDTQYF. As DNA, the CDR3 is TGCGCCAGCAGCCAGACAAGAACTAGCACAGATACGCAGTATTTT.

This chain links TRBV7-9 with TRBJ2-5; 8 bases agree with TRBD2. CDR1 is SEHNR and CDR2 is FQNEAQ in the germline V gene (reference sequence). The CDR3 totals 14 residues. V was clipped by 5 bases and J by 2 bases; unmatched bases: 4. The CDR3 loop reads CASSRRGGQETQYF. CDR3 in DNA: TGTGCCAGCAGCCGCCGGGGGGGGCAAGAGACCCAGTACTTC.

J is TRBJ1-2 and V is TRBV7-9; D not resolved. CDR3 size: 12 residues. The ends were cut back, 5 bases at V and 7 bases at J, with 11 bases in the middle. The germline V gene encodes CDR1 SEHNR and CDR2 FQNEAQ (reference sequence). DNA of the CDR3: TGTGCCAGCAGCGGAGGGCGTGGTGGCTACACCTTC. Its translation is CASSGGRGGYTF.

This chain uses TRBV19 with TRBJ1-5; D might be TRBD1 (6 bases). The CDR3 runs to 14 residues. The germline V and J ends were trimmed by 6 bases and 3 bases, with 12 bases remaining between them. CDR1 is LNHDA, CDR2 SQIVND, per germline (reference sequence). The DNA for the CDR3 is TGTGCCAGTAGAGCGGACAGAGACAATCAGCCCCAGCATTTT. This sequence encodes CASRADRDNQPQHF.